This is a list of T cell receptor beta chains from one sample in a study of T cells in localized non-small cell lung cancer. TCRdb keeps only in-frame clones here, not all; method: immunoSEQ multiplex PCR. The sample holds under 40,000 clones; approximately 90% are singletons and the top ten take around a sixth. The input for sequencing was peripheral blood mononuclear cells, taken before any cancer treatment. The receptors here all came from a man aged 40 to 75 with stage III lung adenocarcinoma. CDR3s leave out the opening cysteine and the closing phenylalanine or tryptophan.

>TRBV27
ASSFMGTGSRYT
>TRBV19
ASSRSAGTNTEAF
>TRBV15
ATSRRQGMVPEEKLF
>TRBV2
ASSVQGLVTDTQY
>TRBV5-4
ASSLELAGSYEQY
>TRBV6-6
ASSHPGVQETQY
>TRBV28
ASSFHGTGTGGINTEAF
>TRBV7-9
ASSPIGSSEAF
>TRBV6-6
ASSHRFGSGGYT
>TRBV5-1
ASSLGAGGPETQY
>TRBV2
ASQASGGNNEQF
>TRBV2
ASSAKSGSDQPQH
>TRBV9
ASSVGQTNTEAF
>TRBV5-8
ASSLEGAGTGELF
>TRBV7-8
ASSLGQGGYT
>TRBV5-4
ASSLDRGDGNTIY
>TRBV14
ASSQGLGLASQETQY
>TRBV11-2
ASSMTGRVQETQY
>TRBV6-6
ASSYAGGESLETQY
>TRBV7-6
ASSPSRDIAYEQY
>TRBV7-3
ASSRGLAGGRTDTQY
>TRBV11-2
ASSRDRGFSYEQY
>TRBV7-8
ASSPWEGTYGYT
>TRBV7-9
ASSPDNSYNSPLH
>TRBV5-1
ASSHREGETQY
>TRBV19
ASSIGQGSPLH
>TRBV14
ATSGFRNTGELF
>TRBV15
ATSRDLGGVKRARSGELF
>TRBV28
ASSLPPPQPQH
>TRBV7-2
ASSLSGHEETQY
>TRBV7-8
ASSLAGKETQY
>TRBV5-5
ASSLLSSGGADTQY
>TRBV28
ASSFADRVYGYT
>TRBV30
AWGTGIYEQY
>TRBV11-3
ASSLGTDGDEQY
>TRBV9
ASSVKQNTEAF
>TRBV2
ASRRQGENTEAF
>TRBV5-5
ASSFSGYSNQPQH
>TRBV7-6
ASSLNTGQVNEKLF
>TRBV7-9
ASSPQPGQGPGANVLT
>TRBV5-1
ASSWKGVGYT
>TRBV7-2
ASSLVRGRGTEAF
>TRBV28
ASSSGQGYSSGELF